Presented here are 17 T cell receptor beta chains from one specimen sequenced in a study of cytomegalovirus exposure and HLA in healthy donors. In the PCR, 60 Vbeta and 13 Jbeta primers were used. Method: immunoSEQ multiplex PCR; TCRdb's copy keeps in-frame clones and lacks some. The data hold 270,000 or so clones, with 86% observed a single time. The specimen was PBMCs. All receptors come from a middle-aged man in good health and CMV-seropositive.

The chain combines TRBV7-2 with TRBJ1-2; unclear D gene. Trimming removed 5 bases at V and 8 bases at J, with 18 bases between. The CDR3 totals 14 residues. Germline CDR1 is SGHTA and CDR2 is FQGNSA. CDR3 in amino acids: CASSLSLRTNGYTF. Here the CDR3 DNA reads TGTGCCAGCAGCCTCTCCCTACGGACTAACGGCTACACCTTC.

J is TRBJ2-7 and V is TRBV20-1; 7 bases agree with TRBD2. The V segment lost 5 bases and the J segment 3 bases; nucleotides outside the gene matches: 1. Germline V lookup: CDR1 DFQATT, CDR2 SNEGSKA (reference sequence). The CDR3 length is 11 residues. CDR3 DNA sequence: TGCAGTGCTGGGGACTACTACGAGCAGTACTTC. Its protein is CSAGDYYEQYF.

The gene calls are TRBV9 and TRBJ2-7; 7 nucleotides match TRBD2. The ends lost 0 bases at V and 1 base at J; junction bases unmatched: 7. CDR1 SGDLS and CDR2 YYNGEE come from the germline V gene. This CDR3 has 16 amino acids. CDR3 sequence reads: CASSVGLAEGSYEQYF. Here the CDR3 DNA reads TGTGCCAGCAGCGTAGGGCTAGCGGAGGGTTCCTACGAGCAGTACTTC.

CDR3 sequence (DNA): TGCAGCGTTCTAGGGCTCCGGGAGGCATTGGAGACCCAGTACTTC. Protein sequence: CSVLGLREALETQYF. The chain couples TRBV29-1 to TRBJ2-5; 7 bases align to TRBD2. Germline assignment: CDR1 SQVTM and CDR2 ANQGSEA. CDR3 length: 15 amino acids. With 5 bases clipped from V and 5 bases from J, the junction kept 14 bases outside the gene matches.

V gene TRBV30 combines with J gene TRBJ2-1; 15 bases match TRBD2. Germline V gives CDR1 GTSNPN, CDR2 SVGIG (reference sequence). V lost 3 bases, J lost 2 bases, and 8 bases stayed unmatched. CDR3 size: 18 residues. CDR3 sequence reads: CAWSDMGLAGGPYNEQFF. CDR3 coding DNA: TGTGCCTGGAGCGATATGGGACTAGCGGGAGGCCCCTACAATGAGCAGTTCTTC.

The V call is TRBV28, the J call TRBJ2-7; 8 nucleotides agree with TRBD2. From germline, CDR1 is MDHEN and CDR2 SYDVKM. Unmatched junction bases numbered 11, after V lost 5 bases and J lost 2 bases. The CDR3 length is 16 residues. CDR3 bases: TGTGCCAGCAGTATACGGTTTACTAGCGGCCCCTACGAGCAGTACTTC. It is translated as CASSIRFTSGPYEQYF.

Notes on this clone: One end of the junction is discordant with germline, which a read error may explain. V and J are TRBV7-9 and TRBJ2-7, with TRBD1 matching over 8 bases. This CDR3 region has 16 residues. Germline CDR1 and CDR2: SEHNR and FQNEAQ (reference sequence). CDR3 sequence: CSSSFNRAGGPYEQYF. CDR3 bases: TGTTCCAGCAGCTTCAACCGAGCAGGGGGCCCCTACGAGCAGTACTTC.

The genes are TRBV6-5 and TRBJ2-1; the D gene is possibly TRBD1 (5 bases). V gave up 1 base and J gave up 7 bases, with 11 bases separating them. The germline V gene encodes CDR1 MNHEY and CDR2 SVGAGI. The CDR3 is 14 residues long. The CDR3 bases are TGTGCCAGCAGTTACTTGGGGCAAGGGAATGAGCAGTTCTTC. Amino acids: CASSYLGQGNEQFF.

The V gene is TRBV29-1, the J gene TRBJ2-7, with D possibly being TRBD1 (6 bases). Trimming took off 4 bases at V and 1 base at J, with 11 bases between the two ends. Germline V CDR1 and CDR2: SQVTM, ANQGSEA. The CDR3 spans 13 residues. CDR3 residues: CSVVRGQSYEQYF. As DNA, the CDR3 is TGCAGCGTTGTGAGGGGACAATCCTACGAGCAGTACTTC.

The V and J genes are TRBV9 and TRBJ2-5, with D perhaps matching TRBD1 (6 bases). Trimming removed 3 bases at V and 5 bases at J, with 17 bases between. Germline-derived CDR1 and CDR2 are SGDLS and YYNGEE. This CDR3 is built from 15 residues. CDR3 nucleotides: TGTGCCAGCAGCGCCGTGGGGGCGCAGGGGGAGACCCAGTACTTC. Its translation is CASSAVGAQGETQYF.

The table lists this clone with a count of one. The gene calls are TRBV10-2 and TRBJ2-7, with 8 bases identical to TRBD1. The ends lost 11 bases at V and 6 bases at J; junction bases unmatched: 15. The CDR3 sequence is 14 residues long. Germline-derived CDR1 and CDR2 are WSHSY and SAAADI. The CDR3 coding sequence is TGCGCCCCATTAGGGGACAGGACCCCCCCCGAGCAGTACTTC. It is translated as CAPLGDRTPPEQYF.

This sequence joins TRBV5-1 and TRBJ2-2; 10 positions agree with TRBD1. After removal of 4 bases from V and 7 bases from J, the junction contained 10 bases not matched to a gene. CDR1 is SGHRS and CDR2 is YFSETQ in the germline V gene. CDR3 length equals 16 residues. In nucleotides, the CDR3 is TGCGCCAGCAGCCAGAGACAGGGGGCGTTCGGCGGGGAGCTGTTTTTT. Protein: CASSQRQGAFGGELFF. The full variable domain, with the rest looked up from reference TRBV5-1 and TRBJ2-2, is KAGVTQTPRYLIKTRGQQVTLSCSPISGHRSVSWYQQTPGQGLQFLFEYFSETQRNKGNFPGRFSGRQFSNSRSEMNVSTLELGDSALYLCASSQRQGAFGGELFFGEGSRLTVL.

V is TRBV27 and J is TRBJ2-5, with TRBD2 matching over 10 bases. Germline loops: CDR1 MNHEY, CDR2 SMNVEV (reference sequence). J was trimmed by 1 base and V by 0 bases; bases with no gene match: 2. This CDR3 region has 16 residues. DNA of the CDR3: TGTGCCAGCAGTTTATCAACTAGCGGGATCCAAGAGACCCAGTACTTC. Its protein product is CASSLSTSGIQETQYF.

This clone was detected only once. V is TRBV28 and J is TRBJ2-3, with 11 bases fitting TRBD2. V was clipped by 6 bases and J by 4 bases; unmatched bases: 15. The germline CDR1 and CDR2 sequences are MDHEN and SYDVKM. This CDR3 has 18 residues. In DNA form, the CDR3 reads TGTGCCAGCAGACGAACCCGGCTAGCGGGAGGTGTCCCAGATACGCAGTATTTT. It encodes CASRRTRLAGGVPDTQYF.

The chain employs TRBV19 and TRBJ1-4; TRBD1 matches 7 bases. Germline V lookup: CDR1 LNHDA, CDR2 SQIVND (reference sequence). With 5 bases clipped from V and 6 bases from J, the junction kept 9 bases outside the gene matches. This CDR3 contains 15 residues. This CDR3 reads CASSDRQGGYEKLFF. CDR3 bases: TGTGCCAGTAGTGACCGACAGGGAGGATATGAAAAACTGTTTTTT.

The J gene is TRBJ2-3, the V gene TRBV6-6; 9 bases map to TRBD2. This CDR3 spans 16 amino acids. V was pared by 0 bases and J by 6 bases, with 7 bases of the junction left unmatched. The germline CDR1 and CDR2 sequences are MNHNY and SVGAGI (reference sequence). The CDR3 is CASSYSRLAVGDTQYF. The CDR3 coding sequence is TGTGCCAGCAGTTACTCGCGACTAGCGGTAGGCGATACGCAGTATTTT.

The V gene is TRBV27, the J gene TRBJ1-5; 7 bases line up with TRBD1. Germline assignment: CDR1 MNHEY and CDR2 SMNVEV (reference sequence). V was pared by 4 bases and J by 0 bases, with 3 bases of the junction left unmatched. This CDR3 is 15 amino acids long. This CDR3 is CASSWAGGSNQPQHF. CDR3 sequence (DNA): TGTGCCAGCAGTTGGGCAGGGGGTAGCAATCAGCCCCAGCATTTT.